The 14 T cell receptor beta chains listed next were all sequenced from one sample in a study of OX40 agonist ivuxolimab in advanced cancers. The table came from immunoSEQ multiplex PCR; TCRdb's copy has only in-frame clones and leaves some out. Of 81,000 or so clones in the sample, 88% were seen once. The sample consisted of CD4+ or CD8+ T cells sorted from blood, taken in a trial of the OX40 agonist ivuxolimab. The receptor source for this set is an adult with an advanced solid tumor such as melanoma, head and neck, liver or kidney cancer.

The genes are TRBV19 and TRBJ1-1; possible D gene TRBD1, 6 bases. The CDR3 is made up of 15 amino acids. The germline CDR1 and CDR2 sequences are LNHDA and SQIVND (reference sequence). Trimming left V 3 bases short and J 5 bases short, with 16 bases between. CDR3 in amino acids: CASSIWGRGRTEAFF. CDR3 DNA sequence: TGTGCCAGTAGTATTTGGGGCAGGGGACGGACTGAAGCTTTCTTT.

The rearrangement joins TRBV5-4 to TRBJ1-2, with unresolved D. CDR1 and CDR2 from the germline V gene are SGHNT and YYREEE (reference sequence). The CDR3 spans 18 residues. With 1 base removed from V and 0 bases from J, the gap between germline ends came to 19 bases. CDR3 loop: CASSLSVLGQSPNYGYTF. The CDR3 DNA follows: TGTGCCAGCAGCTTGTCCGTCTTGGGCCAGTCTCCTAACTATGGCTACACCTTC.

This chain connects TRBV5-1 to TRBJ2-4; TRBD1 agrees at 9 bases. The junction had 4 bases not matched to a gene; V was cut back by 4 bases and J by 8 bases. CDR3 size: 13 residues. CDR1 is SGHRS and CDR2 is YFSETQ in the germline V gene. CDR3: CASSKGQGDIQYF. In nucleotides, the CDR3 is TGCGCCAGCAGCAAGGGACAGGGAGACATTCAGTACTTC. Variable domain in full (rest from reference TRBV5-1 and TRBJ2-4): KAGVTQTPRYLIKTRGQQVTLSCSPISGHRSVSWYQQTPGQGLQFLFEYFSETQRNKGNFPGRFSGRQFSNSRSEMNVSTLELGDSALYLCASSKGQGDIQYFGAGTRLSVL.

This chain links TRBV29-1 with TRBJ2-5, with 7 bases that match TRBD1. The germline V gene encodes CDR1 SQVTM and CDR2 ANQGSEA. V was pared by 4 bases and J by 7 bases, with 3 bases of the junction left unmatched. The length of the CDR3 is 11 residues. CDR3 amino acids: CSVGGGGTQYF. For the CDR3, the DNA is TGCAGCGTTGGAGGGGGCGGGACCCAGTACTTC.

In DNA form, the CDR3 reads TGTGCCAGCAGTCGGACAGGATATGGCTACACCTTC. Translation gives CASSRTGYGYTF. The rearrangement joins TRBV6-1 to TRBJ1-2; 7 positions match TRBD1. The CDR3 consists of 12 residues. Germline V gives CDR1 MNHNS, CDR2 SASEGT. The V gene end was trimmed by 5 bases and the J gene end by 5 bases; junction bases not matched to a gene: 2.

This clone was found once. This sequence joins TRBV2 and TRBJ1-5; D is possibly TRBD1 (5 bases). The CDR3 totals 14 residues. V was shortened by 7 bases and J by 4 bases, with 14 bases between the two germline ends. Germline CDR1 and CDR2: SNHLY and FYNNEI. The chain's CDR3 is CASTAGGTNQPQHF. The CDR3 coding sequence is TGTGCCAGCACCGCGGGTGGGACGAATCAGCCCCAGCATTTT.

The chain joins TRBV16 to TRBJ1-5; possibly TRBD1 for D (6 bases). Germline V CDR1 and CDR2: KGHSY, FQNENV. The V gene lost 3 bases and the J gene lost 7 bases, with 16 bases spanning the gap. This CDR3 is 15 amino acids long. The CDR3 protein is CASSQDSTGMQPQHF. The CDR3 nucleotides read TGTGCCAGCAGCCAGGATTCCACAGGGATGCAGCCCCAGCATTTT.

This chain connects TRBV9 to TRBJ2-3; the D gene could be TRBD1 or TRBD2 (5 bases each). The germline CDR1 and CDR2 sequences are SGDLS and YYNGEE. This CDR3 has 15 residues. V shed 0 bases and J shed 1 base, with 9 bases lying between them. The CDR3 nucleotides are TGTGCCAGCAGCGTAGGGGGGATGGGCACAGATACGCAGTATTTT. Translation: CASSVGGMGTDTQYF.

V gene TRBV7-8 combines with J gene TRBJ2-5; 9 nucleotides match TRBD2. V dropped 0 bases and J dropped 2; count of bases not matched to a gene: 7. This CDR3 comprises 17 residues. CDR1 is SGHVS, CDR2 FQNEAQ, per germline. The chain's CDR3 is CASSLAILAGFQETQYF. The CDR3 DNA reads TGTGCCAGCAGCTTAGCGATCCTAGCGGGGTTTCAAGAGACCCAGTACTTC. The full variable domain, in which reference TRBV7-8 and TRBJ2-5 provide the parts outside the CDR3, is GAGVSQSPRYKVAKRGQDVALRCDPISGHVSLFWYQQALGQGPEFLTYFQNEAQLDKSGLPSDRFFAERPEGSVSTLKIQRTQQEDSAVYLCASSLAILAGFQETQYFGPGTRLLVL.

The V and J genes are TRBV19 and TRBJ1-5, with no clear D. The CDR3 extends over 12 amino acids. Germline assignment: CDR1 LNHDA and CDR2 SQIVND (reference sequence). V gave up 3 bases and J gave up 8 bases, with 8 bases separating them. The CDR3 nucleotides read TGTGCCAGTAGTATCCGGCTGAAGCCCCAGCATTTT. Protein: CASSIRLKPQHF.

The CDR3 bases are TGTGCCAGCCTGGGGTGGCAGGGGTCGGTCACCGGGGAGCTGTTTTTT. This codes for CASLGWQGSVTGELFF. V and J are TRBV5-5 and TRBJ2-2, with D possibly matching TRBD1 (6 bases). The germline V gene encodes CDR1 SGHKS and CDR2 YYEKEE (reference sequence). The V end lost 7 bases, the J end lost 4 bases, and 20 bases lay between the germline ends. This CDR3 contains 16 residues.

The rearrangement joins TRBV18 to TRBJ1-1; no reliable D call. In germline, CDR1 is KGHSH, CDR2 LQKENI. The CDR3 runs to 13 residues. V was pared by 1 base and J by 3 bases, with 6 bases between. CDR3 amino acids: CASSPQRDTEAFF. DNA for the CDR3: TGTGCCAGCTCACCACAGAGGGACACTGAAGCTTTCTTT.

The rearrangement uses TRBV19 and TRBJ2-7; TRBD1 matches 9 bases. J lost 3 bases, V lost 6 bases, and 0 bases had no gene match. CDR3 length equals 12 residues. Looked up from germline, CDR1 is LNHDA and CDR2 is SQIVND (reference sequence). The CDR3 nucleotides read TGTGCCAGTAGGGACAGGGGCTACGAGCAGTACTTC. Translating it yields CASRDRGYEQYF. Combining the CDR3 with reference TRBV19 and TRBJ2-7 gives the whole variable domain DGGITQSPKYLFRKEGQNVTLSCEQNLNHDAMYWYRQDPGQGLRLIYYSQIVNDFQKGDIAEGYSVSREKKESFPLTVTSAQKNPTAFYLCASRDRGYEQYFGPGTRLTVT.

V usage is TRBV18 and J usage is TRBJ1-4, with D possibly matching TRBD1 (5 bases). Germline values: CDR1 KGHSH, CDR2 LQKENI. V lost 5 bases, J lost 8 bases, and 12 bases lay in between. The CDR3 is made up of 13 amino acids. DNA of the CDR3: TGTGCCAGCTCAGAGACAGCAACCGAAAAACTGTTTTTT. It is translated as CASSETATEKLFF.